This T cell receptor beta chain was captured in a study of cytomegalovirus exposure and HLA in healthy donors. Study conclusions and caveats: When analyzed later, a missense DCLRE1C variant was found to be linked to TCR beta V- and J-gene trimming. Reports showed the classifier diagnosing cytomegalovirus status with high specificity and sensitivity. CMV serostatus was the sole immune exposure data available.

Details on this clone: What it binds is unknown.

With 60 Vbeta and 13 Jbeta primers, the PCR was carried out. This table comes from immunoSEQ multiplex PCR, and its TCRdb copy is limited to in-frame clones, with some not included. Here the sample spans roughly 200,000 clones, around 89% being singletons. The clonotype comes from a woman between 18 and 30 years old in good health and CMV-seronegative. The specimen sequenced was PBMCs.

CDR3 protein: CASSAHRGNEQFF. In DNA, the CDR3 is TGCGCCAGCAGCGCCCACAGGGGAAATGAGCAGTTCTTC. The chain links TRBV10-1 to TRBJ2-1; TRBD1 matches at 7 bases. Germline CDR1 reads WNHNN; CDR2 reads SYGVQD (reference sequence). This CDR3 has 13 amino acids. V was clipped by 6 bases and J by 7 bases; unmatched bases: 6.